Listed below are T cell receptor beta chains from one sample, sequenced in a study of blood T cell repertoires in COVID-19. The data were produced by immunoSEQ multiplex PCR, yet TCRdb's version contains in-frame clones alone and is incomplete. The sample has around 160,000 clones; 80% to 85% are singletons. The specimen was PBMCs or T cells enriched from blood (not recorded which). These receptors came from a woman between 45 and 60 years old who had been exposed to COVID-19. Both conserved end residues are part of each CDR3. D genes are given only for firm matches.

CASSLFMGTFGGTYEAFF	TRBV7-9	TRBJ1-1	-	18
CASSYTDKETQYF	TRBV6-2/TRBV6-3	TRBJ2-5	-	13
CASSSGQELYF	TRBV7-3	TRBJ2-7	TRBD1	11
CASSQTGLHMNEQFF	TRBV6-5	TRBJ2-1	TRBD1	15
CASSIDRIGYTF	TRBV19	TRBJ1-2	-	12
CARSLEQANSYEQYF	TRBV7-5	TRBJ2-7	-	15
CASRLAAGMNEQYF	TRBV12-2	TRBJ2-7	-	14
CASSLEVSTPYGYTF	TRBV5-1	TRBJ1-2	-	15
CASSPGARETQYF	TRBV6-2/TRBV6-3	TRBJ2-5	-	13
CAWSDVPGTAQETQYF	TRBV30	TRBJ2-5	TRBD1	16
CASSLRDPYEQYF	TRBV7-8	TRBJ2-7	-	13
CASSLPIAGEAFF	TRBV5-6	TRBJ1-1	-	13
CASSVPGQGGSGELFF	TRBV9	TRBJ2-2	TRBD1	16
CASSVDSTTNEKLFF	TRBV9	TRBJ1-4	-	15
CASSLRGGDTDTQYF	TRBV6-5	TRBJ2-3	-	15
CASSLTRDSGNEKLFF	TRBV7-3	TRBJ1-4	TRBD1	16
CASSLGGNQETQYF	TRBV13	TRBJ2-5	TRBD2	14
CASSSRVPGELFF	TRBV11-3	TRBJ2-2	-	13
CASSPDRNYEQYF	TRBV6-5	TRBJ2-7	-	13
CASSFGARGDTQYF	TRBV7-2	TRBJ2-3	-	14
CASSRPRQGGANEKLFF	TRBV7-9	TRBJ1-4	TRBD1	17
CASSPSGLAYEQFF	TRBV28	TRBJ2-1	TRBD2	14
CSVELGQGFYTGELFF	TRBV29-1	TRBJ2-2	-	16
CASSDPGQTIYGYTF	TRBV6-1	TRBJ1-2	TRBD1	15
CASTTGQISNQPQHF	TRBV19	TRBJ1-5	TRBD1	15
CASSEGYRGGNQPQHF	TRBV2	TRBJ1-5	TRBD1	16
CASSVGTSGGADTQYF	TRBV9	TRBJ2-3	TRBD2	16
CASSEGIEGITDGYTF	TRBV6-1	TRBJ1-2	-	16
CASMGTGGLGTQYF	TRBV19	TRBJ2-5	TRBD1	14
CASSPSGSHGYTF	TRBV7-9	TRBJ1-2	-	13
CASSISRGRITEAFF	TRBV19	TRBJ1-1	TRBD1	15
CASSPGGRSGNTIYF	TRBV9	TRBJ1-3	-	15
CASSTEAGLAGANVLTF	TRBV7-2	TRBJ2-6	-	17
CASSQGLAVQETQYF	TRBV3-1/TRBV3-2	TRBJ2-5	TRBD2	15
CASNIQGTNEQFF	TRBV19	TRBJ2-1	-	13
CASSTLQTDEKLFF	TRBV7-9	TRBJ1-4	-	14
CSVGQGVLYNEQFF	TRBV29-1	TRBJ2-1	TRBD1	14
CASSHPGQGSYEQYF	TRBV23-1	TRBJ2-7	TRBD1	15
CASGLVQGLWGLAGDNEQFF	TRBV12-5	TRBJ2-1	TRBD2	20
CASSHPFPFRDGYTF	TRBV3-1/TRBV3-2	TRBJ1-2	-	15
CASSRYAGKQGQGYGYTF	TRBV23-1	TRBJ1-2	-	18
CATSSQFGDTGELFF	TRBV15	TRBJ2-2	-	15
CASSFHRTGNSYEQYF	TRBV27	TRBJ2-7	TRBD1	16
CASSYGASPLHF	TRBV6-2/TRBV6-3	TRBJ1-6	-	12
CASSEGLAGVGEQYF	TRBV6-4	TRBJ2-7	TRBD2	15
CASSSVASGGFRNEQFF	TRBV7-2	TRBJ2-1	TRBD2	17
CASSPGTSGRNTQYF	TRBV7-2	TRBJ2-3	TRBD2	15
CASSHRGGETQYF	TRBV12-3/TRBV12-4	TRBJ2-5	TRBD1	13
CASSDGTSGTDTQYF	TRBV6-4	TRBJ2-3	TRBD2	15
CASSPDSDGQYEQYF	TRBV5-4	TRBJ2-7	-	15
CASSQQAAGSTEAFF	TRBV18	TRBJ1-1	-	15
CASSQVTGVSEKLFF	TRBV14	TRBJ1-4	-	15
CASSLGGQGGVYEQYF	TRBV7-6	TRBJ2-7	TRBD1	16
CASGLGTGGYQPQHF	TRBV12-5	TRBJ1-5	TRBD1	15
CAISESFGASEKLFF	TRBV10-3	TRBJ1-4	-	15